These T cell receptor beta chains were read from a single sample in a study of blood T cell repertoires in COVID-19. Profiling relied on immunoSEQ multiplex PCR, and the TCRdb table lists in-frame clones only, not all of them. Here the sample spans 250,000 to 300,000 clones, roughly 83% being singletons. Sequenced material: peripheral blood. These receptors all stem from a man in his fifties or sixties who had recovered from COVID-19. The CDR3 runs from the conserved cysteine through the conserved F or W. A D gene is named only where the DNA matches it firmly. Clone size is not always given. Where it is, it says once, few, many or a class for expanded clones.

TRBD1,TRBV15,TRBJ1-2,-,CATSDRQGRYGYTF,TGTGCCACCAGCGACCGACAGGGCCGCTATGGCTACACCTTC
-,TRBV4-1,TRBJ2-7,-,CASSQARASYEQYF,TGCGCCAGCAGCCAAGCCCGAGCAAGCTACGAGCAGTACTTC
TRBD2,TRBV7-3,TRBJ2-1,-,CASSSKAGGGYNEQFF,TGTGCCAGCAGCTCTAAGGCGGGGGGCGGGTACAATGAGCAGTTCTTC
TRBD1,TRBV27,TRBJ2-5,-,CASSRDRGSQETQYF,TGTGCCAGCAGTCGGGACAGGGGCTCCCAAGAGACCCAGTACTTC
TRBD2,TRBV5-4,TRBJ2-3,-,CASSLLAGGGGGTDTQYF,TGTGCCAGCAGCTTACTAGCGGGAGGGGGTGGCGGCACAGATACGCAGTATTTT
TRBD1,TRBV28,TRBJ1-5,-,CASSRGGSRNQPQHF,TGTGCCAGCAGTAGAGGGGGCAGTCGCAATCAGCCCCAGCATTTT
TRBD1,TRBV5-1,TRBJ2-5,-,CASSRTGQGLETQYF,TGCGCCAGCAGCCGGACAGGGCAGGGACTAGAGACCCAGTACTTC
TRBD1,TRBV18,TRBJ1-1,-,CASSRDRDQAFF,TGTGCCAGCTCACGGGACAGGGATCAAGCTTTCTTT
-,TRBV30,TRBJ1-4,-,CAWSALVGEKLFF,TGTGCCTGGAGTGCCCTAGTAGGAGAAAAACTGTTTTTT
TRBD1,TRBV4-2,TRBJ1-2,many,CASSQTAGGNSHGYTF,TGTGCCAGCAGCCAGACAGCAGGGGGCAATTCGCATGGCTACACCTTC
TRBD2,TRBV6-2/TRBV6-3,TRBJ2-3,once,CASSSSGGTLGPDTQYF,TGTGCCAGCAGTTCTAGCGGGGGGACTTTGGGCCCAGATACGCAGTATTTT
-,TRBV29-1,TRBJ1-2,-,CSVGEGSYTF,TGCAGCGTTGGAGAGGGCAGCTACACCTTC
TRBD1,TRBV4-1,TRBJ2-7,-,CASSQAGTALTYEQYF,TGCGCCAGCAGCCAAGCCGGGACAGCACTAACCTACGAGCAGTACTTC
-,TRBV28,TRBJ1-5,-,CASSPRGQGYNQPQHF,TGTGCCAGCAGTCCTAGGGGTCAAGGGTATAATCAGCCCCAGCATTTT
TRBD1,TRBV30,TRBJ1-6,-,CAWSVLPRQGIGSPLHF,TGTGCCTGGAGTGTACTCCCCCGACAGGGGATTGGGTCACCCCTCCACTTT
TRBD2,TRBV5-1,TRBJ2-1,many,CASSSSTSGRVNEQFF,TGCGCCAGCAGCTCGTCCACTAGCGGGAGGGTCAATGAGCAGTTCTTC
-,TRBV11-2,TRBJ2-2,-,CASSPTAPNTGELFF,TGTGCCAGCAGCCCGACAGCCCCGAACACCGGGGAGCTGTTTTTT
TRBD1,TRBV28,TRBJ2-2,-,CASSPGDRPGTGELFF,TGTGCCAGCAGTCCTGGGGACAGACCGGGCACCGGGGAGCTGTTTTTT
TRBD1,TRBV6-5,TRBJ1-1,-,CASSYGGQMTEAFF,TGTGCCAGCAGTTACGGGGGACAGATGACTGAAGCTTTCTTT
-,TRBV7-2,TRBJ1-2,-,CASSLVAGDGYTF,TGTGCCAGCAGCTTAGTTGCAGGGGACGGCTACACCTTC
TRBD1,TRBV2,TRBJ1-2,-,CASSEALHGQGVGGYTF,TGTGCCAGCAGTGAAGCGCTTCATGGACAGGGGGTGGGTGGCTACACCTTC
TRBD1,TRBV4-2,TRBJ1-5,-,CASSQESGTALNQPQHF,TGTGCCAGCAGCCAAGAGTCCGGGACAGCTCTTAATCAGCCCCAGCATTTT
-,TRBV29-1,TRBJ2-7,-,CSVGPGGELLEQYF,TGCAGCGTCGGCCCAGGAGGGGAACTCCTCGAGCAGTACTTC
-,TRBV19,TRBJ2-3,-,CAHPGQRLPTDTQYF,TGTGCCCACCCCGGACAGAGACTTCCTACAGATACGCAGTATTTT
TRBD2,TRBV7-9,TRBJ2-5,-,CASSLARGGETQYF,TGTGCCAGCAGCTTAGCGCGGGGGGGTGAGACCCAGTACTTC
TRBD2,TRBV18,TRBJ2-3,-,CASSPGLARTSTDTQYF,TGTGCCAGCTCACCGGGACTAGCAAGAACTAGCACAGATACGCAGTATTTT
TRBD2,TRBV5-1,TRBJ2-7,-,CASSSGLVTDEQYF,TGCGCCAGCAGCTCCGGACTAGTAACCGACGAGCAGTACTTC
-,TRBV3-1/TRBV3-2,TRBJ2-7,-,CASSQVIGSSYEQYF,TGTGCCAGCAGCCAAGTCATAGGGAGCTCCTACGAGCAGTACTTC
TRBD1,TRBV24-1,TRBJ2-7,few,CATSDSGTGFYEQYF,TGTGCCACCAGTGATTCCGGGACAGGGTTCTACGAGCAGTACTTC
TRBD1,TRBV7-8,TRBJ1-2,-,CASSWGQTYGYTF,TGTGCCAGCAGCTGGGGACAGACTTATGGCTACACCTTC
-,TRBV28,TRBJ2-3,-,CASSLAGHFTDTQYF,TGTGCCAGCAGTTTAGCGGGCCATTTCACAGATACGCAGTATTTT
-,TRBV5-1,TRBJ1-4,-,CASSEGALQSTLFF,TGCGCCAGCAGCGAGGGAGCCCTACAGTCGACACTGTTTTTT
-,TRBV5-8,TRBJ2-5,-,CASSWRRRGETQYF,TGTGCCAGCAGCTGGAGGAGACGGGGGGAGACCCAGTACTTC
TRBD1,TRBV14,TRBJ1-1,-,CASSPGQMNTEAFF,TGTGCCAGCAGCCCGGGACAGATGAACACTGAAGCTTTCTTT
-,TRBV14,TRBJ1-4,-,CASSPQGRSNEKLFF,TGTGCCAGCAGCCCGCAGGGGCGCTCTAATGAAAAACTGTTTTTT
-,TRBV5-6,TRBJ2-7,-,CASSLVYAGRFEQYF,TGTGCCAGCAGCTTGGTGTACGCAGGGAGGTTCGAGCAGTACTTC
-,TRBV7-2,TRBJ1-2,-,CASSQSSGFGYTF,TGTGCCAGCAGCCAATCGTCGGGGTTTGGCTACACCTTC
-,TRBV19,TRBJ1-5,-,CASSIDLGGRGSAQHF,TGTGCCAGTAGTATAGATCTCGGGGGGCGGGGAAGTGCCCAGCATTTT
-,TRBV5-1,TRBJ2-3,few,CASCSGYSTDTQYF,TGCGCCAGTTGTAGCGGATATAGCACAGATACGCAGTATTTT
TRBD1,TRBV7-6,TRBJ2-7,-,CASSVSSGTGKIEQYF,TGTGCCAGCAGCGTCTCCTCCGGGACAGGGAAAATTGAGCAGTACTTC
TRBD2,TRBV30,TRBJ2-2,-,CACMTSGRHTGELFF,TGTGCCTGCATGACTAGCGGGAGGCACACCGGGGAGCTGTTTTTT
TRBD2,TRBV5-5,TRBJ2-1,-,CASSKLAGVDNEQFF,TGTGCCAGCAGCAAACTAGCGGGGGTCGACAATGAGCAGTTCTTC
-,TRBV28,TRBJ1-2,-,CASSIRGASSFGYTF,TGTGCCAGCAGCATCCGGGGGGCGAGTAGTTTTGGCTACACCTTC
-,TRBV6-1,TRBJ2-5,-,CASSEPRVRETQYF,TGTGCCAGCAGTGAGCCCAGGGTTCGGGAGACCCAGTACTTC
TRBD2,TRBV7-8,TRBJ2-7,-,CASSLGLAGSEQYF,TGTGCCAGCAGCCTCGGACTAGCGGGAAGCGAGCAGTACTTC
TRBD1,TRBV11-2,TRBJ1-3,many,CASSPGGSGNTIYF,TGTGCCAGCAGCCCAGGGGGCTCTGGAAACACCATATATTTT
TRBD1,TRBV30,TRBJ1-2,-,CAWSPRDRRSGYTF,TGTGCCTGGAGTCCCAGGGACAGGCGGAGCGGCTACACCTTC
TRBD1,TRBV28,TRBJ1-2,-,CASTNSGTGHWGYTF,TGTGCCAGCACCAATTCCGGGACAGGGCATTGGGGCTACACCTTC
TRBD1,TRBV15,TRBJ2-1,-,CATSRVGGQGAGEQFF,TGTGCCACCAGCAGAGTCGGGGGACAGGGGGCGGGTGAGCAGTTCTTC
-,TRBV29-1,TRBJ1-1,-,CSVGNFGKRTEAFF,TGCAGCGTTGGCAACTTCGGCAAGAGGACTGAAGCTTTCTTT
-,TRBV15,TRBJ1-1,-,CATSRATGLGNTEAFF,TGTGCCACCAGCAGGGCTACAGGGTTAGGGAACACTGAAGCTTTCTTT
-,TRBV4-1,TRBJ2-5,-,CASSQDRVRAGETQYF,TGCGCCAGCAGCCAAGATCGGGTGCGAGCGGGAGAGACCCAGTACTTC
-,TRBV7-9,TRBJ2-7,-,CASSLGTANSYEQYF,TGTGCCAGCAGCTTAGGGACAGCGAACTCCTACGAGCAGTACTTC
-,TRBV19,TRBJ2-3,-,CASSIQAGTDTQYF,TGTGCCAGTAGTATACAGGCAGGCACAGATACGCAGTATTTT
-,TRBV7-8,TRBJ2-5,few,CASSLLRLRWETQYF,TGTGCCAGCAGCCTCTTGCGCCTAAGATGGGAGACCCAGTACTTC
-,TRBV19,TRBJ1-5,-,CASSIQVNQPQHF,TGTGCCAGTAGTATCCAGGTCAATCAGCCCCAGCATTTT
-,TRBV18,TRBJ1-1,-,CASSPQGGRNMNTEAFF,TGTGCCAGCTCACCCCAGGGTGGGCGTAACATGAACACTGAAGCTTTCTTT
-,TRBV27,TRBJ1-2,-,CASSNSGTPTNYGYTF,TGTGCCAGCAGTAATTCCGGGACACCAACTAACTATGGCTACACCTTC
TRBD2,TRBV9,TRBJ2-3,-,CASSGGLGQTQYF,TGTGCCAGCAGCGGAGGACTAGGTCAAACGCAGTATTTT
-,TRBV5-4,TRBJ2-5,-,CASSLNKRQETQYF,TGTGCCAGCAGCTTGAACAAGCGTCAAGAGACCCAGTACTTC